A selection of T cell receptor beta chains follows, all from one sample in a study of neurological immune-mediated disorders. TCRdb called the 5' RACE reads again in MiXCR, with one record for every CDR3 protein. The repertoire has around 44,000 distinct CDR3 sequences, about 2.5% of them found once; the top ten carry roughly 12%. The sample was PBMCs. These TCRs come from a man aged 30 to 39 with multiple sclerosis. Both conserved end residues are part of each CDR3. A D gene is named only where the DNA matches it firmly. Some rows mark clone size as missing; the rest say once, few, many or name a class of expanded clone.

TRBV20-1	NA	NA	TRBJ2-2	CSANRLGPGELFF	TGCAGTGCTAACCGACTGGGGCCCGGGGAGCTGTTTTTT
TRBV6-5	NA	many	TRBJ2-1	CASRKLGNPYNEQFF	TGTGCCAGCAGAAAACTAGGGAACCCCTACAATGAGCAGTTCTTC
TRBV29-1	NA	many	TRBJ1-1	CSVGDNTEAFF	TGCAGCGTAGGTGACAACACTGAAGCTTTCTTT
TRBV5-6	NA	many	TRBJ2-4	CASSLGGIQYF	TGTGCCAGCAGCTTGGGAGGCATTCAGTACTTC
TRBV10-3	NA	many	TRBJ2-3	CAISESLSTEPLPQILSPDTQYF	TGTGCCATCAGTGAGTCGCTCAGTACCGAACCCTTACCACAGATACTAAGCCCAGATACGCAGTATTTT
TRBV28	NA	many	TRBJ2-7	CASSLLLAKGYEQYF	TGTGCCAGCAGTTTACTGCTCGCCAAAGGGTACGAGCAGTACTTC
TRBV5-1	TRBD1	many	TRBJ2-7	CASYRDRGFEQYF	TGCGCCAGCTACCGGGACAGGGGGTTCGAGCAGTACTTC
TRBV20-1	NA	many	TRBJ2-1	CSARESVINEQFF	TGCAGTGCTAGAGAATCAGTGATCAATGAGCAGTTCTTC
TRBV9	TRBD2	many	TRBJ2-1	CASSAEPGTSKEQFF	TGTGCCAGCAGCGCCGAGCCCGGGACTAGCAAAGAGCAGTTCTTC
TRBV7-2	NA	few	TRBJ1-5	CASSLGASPQHF	TGTGCCAGCAGTCTTGGGGCCTCGCCCCAGCATTTT
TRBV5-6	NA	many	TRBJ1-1	CASSYLTVAEAFF	TGTGCCAGCAGCTATTTAACTGTCGCTGAAGCTTTCTTT
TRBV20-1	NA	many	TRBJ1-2	CSASLGSNYGYTF	TGCAGTGCTAGCCTGGGCTCAAACTATGGCTACACCTTC
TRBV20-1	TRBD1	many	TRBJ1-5	CSARANGQVSNQPQHF	TGCAGTGCTAGAGCGAATGGACAGGTATCCAATCAGCCCCAGCATTTT
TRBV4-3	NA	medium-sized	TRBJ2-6	CASSQDIGSGANVLTF	TGCGCCAGCAGCCAAGATATCGGGTCTGGGGCCAACGTCCTGACTTTC
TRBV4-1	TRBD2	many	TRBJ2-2	CASSQDRASGTNTGELFF	TGCGCCAGCAGCCAAGACAGGGCTAGCGGGACAAACACCGGGGAGCTGTTTTTT
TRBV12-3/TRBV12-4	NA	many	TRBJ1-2	CASGLSQGYGYTF	TGTGCCAGCGGACTTAGCCAGGGATATGGCTACACCTTC
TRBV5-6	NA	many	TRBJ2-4	CASSVAGQNKNIQYF	TGTGCCAGCAGCGTGGCGGGACAGAATAAAAACATTCAGTACTTC
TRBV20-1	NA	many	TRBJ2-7	CSARDTGRDYEQYF	TGCAGTGCTAGAGATACAGGCCGCGACTACGAGCAGTACTTC
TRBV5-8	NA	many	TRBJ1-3	CASSTDRSSGNTIYF	TGTGCCAGCAGCACAGACAGGAGCTCTGGAAACACCATATATTTT
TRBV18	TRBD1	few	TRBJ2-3	CASSPGQPPRDTQYF	TGTGCCAGCTCACCGGGACAGCCGCCCCGAGATACGCAGTATTTT
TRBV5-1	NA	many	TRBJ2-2	CASSLYPVGTSNTGELFF	TGCGCCAGCAGCTTGTATCCGGTAGGAACGTCGAACACCGGGGAGCTGTTTTTT
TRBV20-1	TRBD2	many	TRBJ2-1	CSARGTSDNEQFF	TGCAGTGCTAGGGGGACTAGCGACAATGAGCAGTTCTTC
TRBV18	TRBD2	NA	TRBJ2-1	CASSPLGLAGGQSEQFF	TGTGCCAGCTCACCATTAGGACTAGCGGGGGGGCAATCTGAGCAGTTCTTC
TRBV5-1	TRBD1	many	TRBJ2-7	CASSLGYRDSVYF	TGCGCCAGCAGCTTGGGCTACCGGGACAGTGTGTACTTC
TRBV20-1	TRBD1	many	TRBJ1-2	CSALGQALLYGYTF	TGCAGTGCTTTGGGACAGGCCCTACTCTATGGCTACACCTTC
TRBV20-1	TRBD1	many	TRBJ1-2	CSARTRTGGDGYTF	TGCAGTGCTAGAACTCGGACAGGAGGCGATGGCTACACCTTC
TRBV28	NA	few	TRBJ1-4	CASTPGGGKLFF	TGTGCCAGCACCCCGGGAGGAGGAAAACTGTTTTTT
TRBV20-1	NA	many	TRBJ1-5	CSAERRSGNQPQHF	TGCAGTGCTGAGAGGAGGTCTGGCAATCAGCCCCAGCATTTT
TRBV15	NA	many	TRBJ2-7	CATSRGASYEQYF	TGTGCCACCAGCAGAGGCGCCAGCTACGAGCAGTACTTC
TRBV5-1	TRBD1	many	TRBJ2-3	CASSLAGDRDTDTQYF	TGCGCCAGCAGCTTGGCAGGGGACAGGGACACAGATACGCAGTATTTT
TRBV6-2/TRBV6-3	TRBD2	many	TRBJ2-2	CASREGLAGTGELFF	TGTGCCAGCAGAGAGGGACTAGCGGGCACCGGGGAGCTGTTTTTT
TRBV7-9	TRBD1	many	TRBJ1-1	CASSLEGQGEAFF	TGTGCCAGCAGCTTAGAGGGACAGGGTGAAGCTTTCTTT
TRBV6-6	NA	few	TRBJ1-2	CASSSGGLGYTF	TGTGCCAGCAGTTCCGGGGGGCTTGGCTACACCTTC
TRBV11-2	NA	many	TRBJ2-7	CASSLLSGTYEQYF	TGTGCCAGCAGCCTTCTAAGCGGAACCTACGAGCAGTACTTC
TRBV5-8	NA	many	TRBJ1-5	CASSLGRISNQPQHF	TGTGCCAGCAGCTTGGGACGGATTAGCAATCAGCCCCAGCATTTT
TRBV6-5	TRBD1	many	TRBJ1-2	CATRRKGTGSYGYTF	TGTGCCACCAGACGAAAGGGGACAGGGAGCTATGGCTACACCTTC
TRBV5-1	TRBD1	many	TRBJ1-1	CASSPGDRVSPEAFF	TGCGCCAGCAGTCCCGGGGACAGGGTGTCCCCTGAAGCTTTCTTT
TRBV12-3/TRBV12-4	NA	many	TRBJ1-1	CASRIRDTEAFF	TGTGCCAGCAGGATCAGGGACACTGAAGCTTTCTTT
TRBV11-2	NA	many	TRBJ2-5	CASSLGFSETQYF	TGTGCCAGCAGCCTCGGGTTCTCCGAGACCCAGTACTTC
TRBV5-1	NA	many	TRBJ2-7	CASSQGSGTAIYEQYF	TGCGCCAGCAGCCAAGGATCCGGTACAGCGATCTACGAGCAGTACTTC
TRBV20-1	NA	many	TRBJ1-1	CSARVGSAAFF	TGCAGTGCTAGAGTGGGGAGCGCAGCTTTCTTT
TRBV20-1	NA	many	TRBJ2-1	CSAGGQTKDEQFF	TGCAGTGCCGGCGGACAGACGAAGGATGAGCAGTTCTTC
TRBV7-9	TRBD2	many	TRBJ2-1	CASSPPLGGAGNEQFF	TGTGCCAGCAGCCCTCCACTCGGGGGAGCGGGGAATGAGCAGTTCTTC
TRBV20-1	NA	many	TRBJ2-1	CSARPAGRSYNEQFF	TGCAGTGCTCGCCCAGCGGGCCGGTCCTACAATGAGCAGTTCTTC
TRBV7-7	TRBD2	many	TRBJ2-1	CASSRGLAGASSHEQFF	TGTGCCAGCAGTCGAGGACTAGCGGGAGCTTCCAGCCATGAGCAGTTCTTC
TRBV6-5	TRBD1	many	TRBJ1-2	CASSYSPGQLRNYGYTF	TGTGCCAGCAGTTACTCACCGGGACAGCTCAGGAACTATGGCTACACCTTC
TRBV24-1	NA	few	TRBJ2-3	CATSDHGSTDTQYF	TGTGCCACCAGTGATCATGGGAGCACAGATACGCAGTATTTT
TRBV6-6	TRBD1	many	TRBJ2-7	CASRESGTGSYEQYF	TGTGCCAGCAGAGAATCCGGGACAGGGAGCTACGAGCAGTACTTC
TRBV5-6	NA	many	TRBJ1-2	CASSLDLDSYGYTF	TGTGCCAGCAGCTTGGACCTTGACAGCTATGGCTACACCTTC
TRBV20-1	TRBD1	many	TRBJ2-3	CSAINRGYTDTQYF	TGCAGTGCTATCAACAGGGGATACACAGATACGCAGTATTTT
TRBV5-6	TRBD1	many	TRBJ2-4	CASSPGQGSNIQYF	TGTGCCAGCAGCCCTGGACAGGGGTCGAACATTCAGTACTTC
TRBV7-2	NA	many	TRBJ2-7	CASSLETIRTYEQYF	TGTGCCAGCAGCTTAGAAACTATTCGGACCTACGAGCAGTACTTC
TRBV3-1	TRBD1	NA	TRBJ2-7	CASSHRDRGYEQYF	TGTGCCAGCAGCCACCGGGACAGGGGTTACGAGCAGTACTTC
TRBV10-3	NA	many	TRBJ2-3	CAISESLRDTQYF	TGTGCCATCAGTGAGTCGTTGAGAGATACGCAGTATTTT
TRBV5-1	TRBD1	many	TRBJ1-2	CASSLRSGGTTNYGYTF	TGCGCCAGCAGCTTGCGGTCAGGGGGGACCACTAACTATGGCTACACCTTC